The T cell receptor beta chain under discussion was sequenced for a study of T cells in Graves' hyperthyroidism and ophthalmopathy. Study results and limitations: Stable hyperthyroidism was separated from ophthalmopathy by a model based on 13 V-J features.

CDR1 and CDR2 (germline): SGHRS, YFSETQ. The length of the CDR3 is 13 residues. The V and J ends lost 1 base and 8 bases respectively, with 10 bases between them. As for this clonotype: Its antigen is unidentified.

Patients were aged 18 to 65, had disease duration under 2 months, and had newly diagnosed hyperthyroidism. Not enrolled were patients with uncontrolled infection, other autoimmune disease, pregnancy or lactation. TCR beta CDR3 sequences were amplified from RNA transcripts. Using the HTBI primer set, a first-round RT-PCR was run on the TCR CDR3. TCRdb re-analysed the multiplex PCR reads in MiXCR, keeping a single row per CDR3 protein. The table has 600,000 or so distinct CDR3 sequences, around 15% seen once. This chain connects TRBV5-1 to TRBJ2-1; a weak D match, TRBD2 (6 bases). Sequencing was done on a sample of blood. This TCR came from a woman in her twenties or thirties with Graves' hyperthyroidism. CDR3 loop: CASSLLWGDEQFF. The CDR3 bases are TGCGCCAGCAGCTTGCTCTGGGGGGATGAGCAGTTCTTC.